This paragraph reports one T cell receptor (beta chain). A much larger clone lies a single base off, so this may be a read error. Likely a read error: the CDR3 ends without its conserved phenylalanine or tryptophan. V was shortened by 5 bases and J by 4 bases, with 12 bases between the two germline ends. CDR3 size: 14 residues. CDR1 SGHTA and CDR2 FQGNSA come from the germline V gene. This entry belongs to a study of blood T cells in healthy people across ages. Through a sample-barcoded 5' primer and a J-beta primer mix, a second PCR was run for roughly 6 to 12 cycles. A tag from a template-switch adaptor with 12 random nucleotides marked each cDNA molecule. TCRdb analysed the 5' RACE reads with MiXCR anew, one entry per CDR3 protein. This sample yields hundreds of thousands of distinct CDR3 sequences, of which 25% to 30% are seen a single time; around 14% belongs to the top ten.

This TCR derives from a woman of 80 years or more in good health. This rearrangement joins TRBV7-2 to TRBJ1-5, with D unresolved. Material for sequencing was blood. The CDR3: CASSRGRGNQPQHV. The CDR3 DNA reads as TGTGCCAGCAGCCGCGGCCGGGGTAATCAGCCCCAGCATGTT.